This T cell receptor beta chain is from a study of cytomegalovirus exposure and HLA in healthy donors. Findings of the study overall: The study put some 150 TCR beta chains on its list as cytomegalovirus-associated.

This clone has a handful of counts. Antigen specificity is unknown. The PCR made use of 60 Vbeta and 13 Jbeta primers. This table comes from immunoSEQ multiplex PCR, and its TCRdb copy is limited to in-frame clones, with some not included. This sample has some 140,000 clones, with around 79% found just once. Looked up from germline, CDR1 is MGHRA and CDR2 is YSYEKL. This CDR3 is built from 15 residues. Trimming took 1 base from V and 4 from J; bases not matched to a gene: 1. This chain joins TRBV4-1 and TRBJ1-4, with 9 nucleotides matching TRBD1. Material: PBMCs. This receptor was obtained from a female donor in good health and CMV-seronegative. Here the CDR3 reads CASSQGDRDNEKLFF. CDR3 coding DNA: TGCGCCAGCAGCCAAGGGGACAGGGATAATGAAAAACTGTTTTTT.